A single sample gave rise to the 23 T cell receptor beta chains below, sequenced in a study of cytomegalovirus exposure and HLA in healthy donors. The primer mix had 60 Vbeta and 13 Jbeta primers. Data came from immunoSEQ multiplex PCR; TCRdb stores just in-frame clones and leaves some out. In the table there are approximately 100,000 clones, 76% of which are singletons. Sequenced input: PBMCs. All receptors come from a woman between 45 and 65 years old in good health and CMV-seropositive.

V is TRBV10-3 and J is TRBJ2-7, with TRBD1 identical over 7 bases. The ends lost 10 bases at V and 0 bases at J; junction bases unmatched: 15. This CDR3 has 16 amino acids. CDR1 ENHRY and CDR2 SYGVKD come from the germline V gene. This CDR3 is CATYDRAGRSSYEQYF. CDR3 sequence (DNA): TGTGCCACCTATGACAGGGCCGGCCGAAGCTCCTACGAGCAGTACTTC.

The rearrangement links TRBV6-1 to TRBJ2-1, with TRBD2 identical over 14 bases. CDR1 and CDR2 from the germline V gene are MNHNS and SASEGT. V was clipped by 4 bases and J by 8 bases; unmatched bases: 7. CDR3 size: 16 residues. The DNA for the CDR3 is TGTGCCAGCAGTGCGACTAGCGGGGGGGCGTGGTATGAGCAGTTCTTC. It codes for CASSATSGGAWYEQFF.

In this sample, this clone turned up a few times. V usage is TRBV27 and J usage is TRBJ1-5; D may be TRBD1 (5 bases). The CDR3 has 19 residues. The germline V gene has CDR1 MNHEY and CDR2 SMNVEV (reference sequence). V lost 4 bases, J lost 1 base, and 23 bases lay in between. The DNA of the CDR3 is TGTGCCAGCAGTTCCTGGGGCAGGCCCCCGCTGGGGAGCAATCAGCCCCAGCATTTT. Amino acid sequence: CASSSWGRPPLGSNQPQHF.

The J gene is TRBJ2-3, the V gene TRBV14, with D maybe TRBD2 (6 bases). Per germline, CDR1 SGHDN and CDR2 FVKESK. This CDR3 has 13 residues. V was pared by 1 base and J by 10 bases, with 12 bases between. The CDR3 spells CASSQARLEPQYF. The DNA of the CDR3 is TGTGCCAGCAGCCAAGCTAGACTAGAACCGCAGTATTTT.

V usage is TRBV5-5 and J usage is TRBJ1-1; D uncertain. This CDR3 spans 14 amino acids. The germline V and J ends were trimmed by 4 bases and 1 base, with 11 bases remaining between them. CDR1 SGHKS and CDR2 YYEKEE come from the germline V gene (reference sequence). This chain's CDR3 is CASSPSGRNTEAFF. The CDR3 coding sequence is TGTGCCAGCAGCCCCTCGGGTCGGAACACTGAAGCTTTCTTT. Variable domain in full (rest from reference TRBV5-5 and TRBJ1-1): DAGVTQSPTHLIKTRGQQVTLRCSPISGHKSVSWYQQVLGQGPQFIFQYYEKEERGRGNFPDRFSARQFPNYSSELNVNALLLGDSALYLCASSPSGRNTEAFFGQGTRLTVV.

This chain connects TRBV2 to TRBJ2-7; 8 bases map to TRBD2. CDR1 is SNHLY, CDR2 FYNNEI, per germline. There are 17 residues in the CDR3. Trimming removed 2 bases from V and 4 bases from J; junction bases left unmatched: 13. CDR3: CASSESLKAGVKYEQYF. The CDR3 DNA sequence: TGTGCCAGCAGTGAATCTCTTAAAGCGGGAGTCAAGTACGAGCAGTACTTC.

This clone was seen more than once but under ten times. V usage is TRBV5-1 and J usage is TRBJ2-5; 9 bases are a match to TRBD1. This CDR3 has 15 residues. After removal of 4 bases from V and 4 bases from J, the junction contained 8 bases not matched to a gene. Germline CDR1 is SGHRS and CDR2 is YFSETQ. Here the CDR3 reads CASSGYYRGRETQYF. In DNA form, the CDR3 reads TGCGCCAGCAGCGGATATTACAGGGGGCGAGAGACCCAGTACTTC.

The chain is built from TRBV5-4 and TRBJ2-3; 14 nucleotides agree with TRBD2. The CDR3 consists of 18 residues. The V and J ends lost 3 bases and 0 bases, in that order; junction bases with no gene match: 6. Germline V gene sequence: CDR1 SGHNT, CDR2 YYREEE (reference sequence). CDR3 bases: TGTGCCAGCAGCTCCCCGGGACTAGCGGGGGCAAGCACAGATACGCAGTATTTT. Residues: CASSSPGLAGASTDTQYF.

The V gene is TRBV4-1, the J gene TRBJ2-7, with 9 bases that match TRBD1. The germline V gene has CDR1 MGHRA and CDR2 YSYEKL. V lost 0 bases and J lost 0; bases outside the gene matches: 3. The CDR3 runs to 16 residues. CDR3 in amino acids: CASSQEGTGFSYEQYF. The CDR3 nucleotides are TGCGCCAGCAGCCAAGAGGGGACAGGGTTCTCCTACGAGCAGTACTTC.

A few counts support this clone. The chain joins TRBV5-1 to TRBJ2-3, with 7 positions matching TRBD2. The trim removed 7 bases at V and 1 base at J, leaving 6 bases unmatched. This CDR3 has 14 residues. Germline values: CDR1 SGHRS, CDR2 YFSETQ. The CDR3 nucleotides read TGCGCCAGCCAAAGCGGGGTCGGCACAGATACGCAGTATTTT. It specifies CASQSGVGTDTQYF.

V and J are TRBV6-1 and TRBJ1-5, with 7 bases fitting TRBD1. Germline V lookup: CDR1 MNHNS, CDR2 SASEGT. The trim removed 4 bases at V and 3 bases at J, leaving 6 bases unmatched. This CDR3 is 15 amino acids long. The DNA for the CDR3 is TGTGCCAGCAGTGTTCAGACAGGGTTCAATCAGCCCCAGCATTTT. Protein product: CASSVQTGFNQPQHF.

This clone is a singleton in its sample. The chain recombines TRBV4-1 with TRBJ1-4; weak D call: TRBD1 (5 bases). Germline V lookup: CDR1 MGHRA, CDR2 YSYEKL. The CDR3 runs 16 residues. V shed 3 bases and J shed 4 bases, with 15 bases lying between them. CDR3 DNA sequence: TGCGCCAGCAGCCAGGATCCGACAGAGTATAATGAAAAACTGTTTTTT. Translating gives CASSQDPTEYNEKLFF.

The genes are TRBV5-4 and TRBJ1-2, with TRBD1 identical over 8 bases. The CDR3 is made up of 13 amino acids. The germline gives CDR1 SGHNT, CDR2 YYREEE (reference sequence). J lost 4 bases, V lost 2 bases, and 1 base had no gene match. CDR3 loop: CASSFTGGYGYTF. The CDR3 nucleotides read TGTGCCAGCAGCTTCACAGGGGGCTATGGCTACACCTTC.

J is TRBJ1-3 and V is TRBV7-2, with D possibly TRBD1 on 6 matching bases. Trimming took 7 bases from V and 3 from J, leaving 19 bases between them. Germline V CDR1 and CDR2: SGHTA, FQGNSA. This CDR3 is 16 amino acids long. CDR3 protein: CASTQGGALGGNTIYF. CDR3 in DNA: TGTGCCAGCACCCAAGGGGGGGCGCTCGGTGGAAACACCATATATTTT.

V and J are TRBV15 and TRBJ1-1; no clear D. V lost 7 bases, J lost 3 bases, and 21 bases lay in between. Germline V gene data show CDR1 as LNHNV and CDR2 as YYDKDF (reference sequence). The CDR3 extends over 16 amino acids. The CDR3 nucleotides are TGTGCCACCAATCTCCTTCCGGCCGGGAGGTACACTGAAGCTTTCTTT. Its translation: CATNLLPAGRYTEAFF.

The chain has TRBV18 and TRBJ1-1; D possibly corresponds to TRBD1 (5 bases). Per the germline V gene, CDR1 is KGHSH and CDR2 is LQKENI. This CDR3 is built from 14 residues. V shed 6 bases and J shed 2 bases, with 13 bases lying between them. CDR3: CASSSQGSNTEAFF. The CDR3 region has the DNA TGTGCCAGCTCTTCTCAGGGAAGTAACACTGAAGCTTTCTTT.

The V and J genes are TRBV9 and TRBJ1-3; 7 nucleotides agree with TRBD1. The CDR3 loop spans 15 amino acids. The V and J ends lost 1 base and 4 bases, in that order; junction bases with no gene match: 5. CDR1 and CDR2 (germline): SGDLS, YYNGEE. Here the CDR3 DNA reads TGTGCCAGCAGCGTAACACAGGGGTACGGAAACACCATATATTTT. This gives the protein CASSVTQGYGNTIYF.

The J gene is TRBJ1-1, the V gene TRBV19; 7 bases align to TRBD1. The V gene end was trimmed by 3 bases and the J gene end by 3 bases; junction bases not matched to a gene: 4. Germline lookup yields CDR1 LNHDA and CDR2 SQIVND (reference sequence). This CDR3 is 14 amino acids long. CDR3 sequence: CASSILDRDTEAFF. CDR3 sequence (DNA): TGTGCCAGTAGTATTCTCGACAGGGACACTGAAGCTTTCTTT.

The chain carries TRBV6-4 and TRBJ2-1, with a possible D match to TRBD2 (5 bases). The CDR3 runs 16 residues. Germline V gene sequence: CDR1 MRHNA, CDR2 SNTAGT. V was trimmed by 6 bases and J by 0 bases, leaving 15 bases between them. The CDR3 protein is CASRPGITSSYNEQFF. CDR3 in DNA: TGTGCCAGCAGACCGGGAATAACGAGCTCCTACAATGAGCAGTTCTTC.

The table lists this clone with a count of one. The V and J genes are TRBV7-8 and TRBJ1-2, with D uncertain. V was shortened by 2 bases and J by 8 bases, with 9 bases between the two germline ends. Germline CDR1 SGHVS, CDR2 FQNEAQ. The CDR3 consists of 12 residues. CDR3 bases: TGTGCCAGCAGCTTACCAACACCGGGCTACACCTTC. Protein: CASSLPTPGYTF.

The V gene is TRBV6-1, the J gene TRBJ1-2; the D gene is possibly TRBD1 (5 bases). CDR1 MNHNS and CDR2 SASEGT come from the germline V gene. V was pared by 1 base and J by 5 bases, with 14 bases between. CDR3 size: 15 residues. CDR3 residues: CASSEGSWDYYGYTF. DNA for the CDR3: TGTGCCAGCAGTGAAGGATCCTGGGACTATTATGGCTACACCTTC.

This rearrangement joins TRBV6-4 to TRBJ2-1; D not certain. V gave up 5 bases and J gave up 3 bases, with 11 bases separating them. The CDR3 runs 14 residues. CDR1 is MRHNA and CDR2 is SNTAGT in the germline V gene. DNA of the CDR3: TGTGCCAGCAGTCCCCAGGTGGGCTACAATGAGCAGTTCTTC. It is translated as CASSPQVGYNEQFF.

In its sample, this clone was seen a few times. This CDR3 is CASSSEPWPPPTNEKLFF. Written as DNA, the CDR3 is TGCGCCAGCAGCTCCGAACCGTGGCCCCCCCCAACTAATGAAAAACTGTTTTTT. The rearrangement links TRBV5-1 to TRBJ1-4, with D hard to call. The CDR3 totals 18 residues. CDR1 SGHRS and CDR2 YFSETQ come from the germline V gene. Trimming pared 3 bases from V and 0 bases from J, leaving 18 bases between.